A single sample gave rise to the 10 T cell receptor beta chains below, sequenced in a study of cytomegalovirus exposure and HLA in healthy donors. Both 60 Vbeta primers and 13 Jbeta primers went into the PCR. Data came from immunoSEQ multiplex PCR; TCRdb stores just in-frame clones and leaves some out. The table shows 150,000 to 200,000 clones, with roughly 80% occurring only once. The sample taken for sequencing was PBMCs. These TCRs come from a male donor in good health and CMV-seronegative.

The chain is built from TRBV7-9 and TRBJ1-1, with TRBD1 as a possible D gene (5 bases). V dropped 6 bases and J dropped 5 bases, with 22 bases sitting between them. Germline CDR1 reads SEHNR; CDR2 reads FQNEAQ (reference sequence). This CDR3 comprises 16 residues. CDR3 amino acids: CASSTNRNGAGTEAFF. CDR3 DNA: TGTGCCAGCAGTACCAACAGAAACGGGGCGGGGACTGAAGCTTTCTTT.

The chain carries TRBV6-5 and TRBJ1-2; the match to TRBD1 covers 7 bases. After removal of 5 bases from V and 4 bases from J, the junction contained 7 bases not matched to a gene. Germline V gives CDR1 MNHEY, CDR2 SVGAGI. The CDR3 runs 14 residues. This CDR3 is CASSTNTGVYGYTF. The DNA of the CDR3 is TGTGCCAGCAGTACTAACACAGGGGTCTATGGCTACACCTTC.

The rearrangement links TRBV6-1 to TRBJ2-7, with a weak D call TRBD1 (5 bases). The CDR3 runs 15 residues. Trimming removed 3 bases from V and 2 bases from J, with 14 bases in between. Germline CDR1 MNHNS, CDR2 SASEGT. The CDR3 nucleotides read TGTGCCAGCAGTGACAGGGCTGACCGACCCTACGAGCAGTACTTC. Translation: CASSDRADRPYEQYF.

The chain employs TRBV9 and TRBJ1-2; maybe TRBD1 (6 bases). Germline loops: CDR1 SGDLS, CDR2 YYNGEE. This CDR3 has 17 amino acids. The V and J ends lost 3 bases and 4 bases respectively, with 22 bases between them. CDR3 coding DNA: TGTGCCAGCAGCGAGGGGACAATAGGGCGGTCGACCTATGGCTACACCTTC. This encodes CASSEGTIGRSTYGYTF.

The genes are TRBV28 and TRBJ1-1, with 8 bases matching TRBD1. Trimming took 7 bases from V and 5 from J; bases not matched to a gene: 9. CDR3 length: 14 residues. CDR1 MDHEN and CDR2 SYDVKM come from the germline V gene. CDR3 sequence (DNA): TGTGCCAGCATGACCAGGGGGCGGTGGACTGAAGCTTTCTTT. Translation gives CASMTRGRWTEAFF.

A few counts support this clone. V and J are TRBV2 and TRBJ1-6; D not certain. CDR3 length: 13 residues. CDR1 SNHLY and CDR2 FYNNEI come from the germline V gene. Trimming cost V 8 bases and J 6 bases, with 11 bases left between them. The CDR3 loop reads CASLVGLNSPLHF. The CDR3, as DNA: TGTGCCAGCCTTGTGGGCCTTAATTCACCCCTCCACTTT.

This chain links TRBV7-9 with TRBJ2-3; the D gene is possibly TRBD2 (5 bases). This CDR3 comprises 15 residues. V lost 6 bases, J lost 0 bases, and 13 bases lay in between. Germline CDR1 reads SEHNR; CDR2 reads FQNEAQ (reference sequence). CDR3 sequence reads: CASRLTDYSTDTQYF. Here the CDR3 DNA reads TGTGCCAGCAGGCTAACAGACTATAGCACAGATACGCAGTATTTT.

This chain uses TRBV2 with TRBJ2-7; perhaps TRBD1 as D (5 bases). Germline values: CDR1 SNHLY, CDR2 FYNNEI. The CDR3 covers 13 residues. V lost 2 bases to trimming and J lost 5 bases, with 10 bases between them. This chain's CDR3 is CASSERGVHEQYF. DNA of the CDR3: TGTGCCAGCAGTGAAAGGGGCGTTCACGAGCAGTACTTC.

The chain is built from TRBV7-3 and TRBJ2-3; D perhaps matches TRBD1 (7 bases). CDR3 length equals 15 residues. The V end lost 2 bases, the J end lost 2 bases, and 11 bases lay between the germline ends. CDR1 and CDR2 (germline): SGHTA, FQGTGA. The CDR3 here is CASSLSGGYTDTQYF. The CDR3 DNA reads TGTGCCAGCAGCTTATCAGGGGGGTACACAGATACGCAGTATTTT.

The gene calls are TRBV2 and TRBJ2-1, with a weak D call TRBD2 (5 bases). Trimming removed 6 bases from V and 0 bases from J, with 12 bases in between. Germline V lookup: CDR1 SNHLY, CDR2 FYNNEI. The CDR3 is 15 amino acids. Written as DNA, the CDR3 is TGTGCCAGCAGCAAAGACACTAGCTCCTACAATGAGCAGTTCTTC. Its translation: CASSKDTSSYNEQFF.